The present T cell receptor (beta chain) was sequenced within a study of CD4 T cells in relation to SARS-CoV-2 and coronaviruses. Study in general: Shared crossreactive spike epitopes were mapped to their HLA restriction.

Profiled with immunoSEQ multiplex PCR; TCRdb holds only in-frame clones, not every one. The profile shows roughly 20,000 clones, around 74% of them singletons. The trim removed 3 bases at V and 2 bases at J, leaving 20 bases unmatched. This CDR3 has 20 amino acids. Per the germline V gene, CDR1 is GTSNPN and CDR2 is SVGIG (reference sequence). A word on this clone: As yet, its antigen is unknown.

Before the COVID-19 pandemic, during about 2011-2019, CD4+ T cells were taken from unexposed donors. CD4+ T cells were isolated from the cells after about ten days of culture. Unexposed-donor CD4+ T cells were probed with SARS-CoV-2 S/N and four cold-coronavirus spikes, cells permitting. The TCR comes from a human donor in good health. The V call is TRBV30, the J call TRBJ2-2; TRBD2 matches at 8 bases. The sequencing input was CD4+ T cells from PBMCs, cultured in vitro. CDR3 sequence reads: CAWSPRTSILFGVNTGELFF. DNA of the CDR3: TGTGCCTGGAGCCCGAGGACTAGCATCTTGTTTGGGGTTAACACCGGGGAGCTGTTTTTT.